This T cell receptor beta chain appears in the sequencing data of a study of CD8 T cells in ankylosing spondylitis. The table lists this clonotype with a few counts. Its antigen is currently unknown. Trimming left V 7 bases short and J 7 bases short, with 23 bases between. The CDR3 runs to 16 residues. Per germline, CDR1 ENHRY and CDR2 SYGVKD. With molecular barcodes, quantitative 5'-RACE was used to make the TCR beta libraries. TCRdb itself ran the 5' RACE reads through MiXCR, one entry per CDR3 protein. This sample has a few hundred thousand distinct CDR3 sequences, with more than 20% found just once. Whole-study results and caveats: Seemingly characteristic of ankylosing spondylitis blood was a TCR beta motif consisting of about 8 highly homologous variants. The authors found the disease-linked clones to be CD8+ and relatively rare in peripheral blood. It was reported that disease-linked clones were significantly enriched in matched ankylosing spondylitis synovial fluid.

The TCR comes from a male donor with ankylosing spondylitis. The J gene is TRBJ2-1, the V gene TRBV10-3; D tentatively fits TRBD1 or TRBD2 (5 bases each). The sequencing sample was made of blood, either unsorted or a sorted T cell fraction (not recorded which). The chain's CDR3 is CAITPSGASIGNEQFF. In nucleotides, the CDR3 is TGTGCCATCACCCCCTCCGGGGCTAGTATAGGTAATGAGCAGTTCTTC.